These T cell receptor beta chains were read from a single sample in a study of pediatric ulcerative colitis. Here immunoSEQ multiplex PCR was the method, and the copy in TCRdb shows in-frame clones only, minus some. The sample contains 20,000 to 25,000 clones, about 71% of which appear only once. The sequenced material came from gut tissue. The receptors come from a boy aged 5 to 17 with severe ulcerative colitis. Both conserved end residues are part of each CDR3. Each record gives: CDR3 protein, CDR3 DNA, J gene, clone size, D gene, V gene. D genes are given only for firm matches. A clone size is listed for some rows: how often the clone was seen (once, few, many), or a class if it is expanded.

CDR3aa: CASSLLVTGPEAFF
CDR3nt: TGCGCCAGCAGCTTGCTTGTCACAGGGCCTGAAGCTTTCTTT
j_gene: TRBJ1-1
abundance: -
d_gene: -
v_gene: TRBV5-1

CDR3aa: CASSYLGDTEAFF
CDR3nt: TGTGCCAGCAGTTACCTGGGGGACACTGAAGCTTTCTTT
j_gene: TRBJ1-1
abundance: -
d_gene: -
v_gene: TRBV6-5

CDR3aa: CASSFGSPQGKNTEAFF
CDR3nt: TGTGCCAGCAGCTTCGGCAGCCCACAGGGCAAGAACACTGAAGCTTTCTTT
j_gene: TRBJ1-1
abundance: -
d_gene: -
v_gene: TRBV7-6

CDR3aa: CASSQGPLGSGANVLTF
CDR3nt: TGTGCCAGCAGCCAGGGGCCCTTGGGGTCTGGGGCCAACGTCCTGACTTTC
j_gene: TRBJ2-6
abundance: -
d_gene: -
v_gene: TRBV4-2

CDR3aa: CASSLVTGEGTQYF
CDR3nt: TGTGCCAGCAGCTTAGTAACTGGAGAGGGGACCCAGTACTTC
j_gene: TRBJ2-5
abundance: -
d_gene: -
v_gene: TRBV11-2

CDR3aa: CASSSMARGNEKLFF
CDR3nt: TGCGCCAGCAGCTCAATGGCCCGCGGCAATGAAAAACTGTTTTTT
j_gene: TRBJ1-4
abundance: once
d_gene: -
v_gene: TRBV5-1

CDR3aa: CASSLTAGWGSVETRYGYTF
CDR3nt: TGCGCCAGCAGCCTCACGGCGGGATGGGGGTCGGTAGAAACCCGCTATGGCTACACCTTC
j_gene: TRBJ1-2
abundance: -
d_gene: -
v_gene: TRBV4-1

CDR3aa: CASSILGEGNYGYTF
CDR3nt: TGTGCCAGCAGTATCCTTGGGGAGGGTAACTATGGCTACACCTTC
j_gene: TRBJ1-2
abundance: -
d_gene: -
v_gene: TRBV28

CDR3aa: CASSQDRVDGYTF
CDR3nt: TGTGCCAGTAGTCAAGACAGGGTAGATGGCTACACCTTC
j_gene: TRBJ1-2
abundance: -
d_gene: TRBD1
v_gene: TRBV19

CDR3aa: CASSVKGQGSYNEQFF
CDR3nt: TGTGCCAGCAGCGTAAAGGGACAGGGTTCCTACAATGAGCAGTTCTTC
j_gene: TRBJ2-1
abundance: -
d_gene: TRBD1
v_gene: TRBV9

CDR3aa: CASSQTGAISGGYTF
CDR3nt: TGCGCCAGCAGTCAAACGGGGGCTATTTCGGGTGGCTACACCTTC
j_gene: TRBJ1-2
abundance: -
d_gene: -
v_gene: TRBV23-1

CDR3aa: CASSSTAGRIYEQYF
CDR3nt: TGTGCCAGCAGTTCAACGGCGGGGCGGATCTACGAGCAGTACTTC
j_gene: TRBJ2-7
abundance: -
d_gene: -
v_gene: TRBV7-9

CDR3aa: CASSEGSYEQYF
CDR3nt: TGTGCCAGCAGTGAAGGGAGCTACGAGCAGTACTTC
j_gene: TRBJ2-7
abundance: -
d_gene: -
v_gene: TRBV6-1

CDR3aa: CASSFLGLESFF
CDR3nt: TGTGCCAGCAGCTTTCTGGGGCTTGAATCTTTCTTT
j_gene: TRBJ1-1
abundance: -
d_gene: -
v_gene: TRBV11-1

CDR3aa: CASSLVYAGGSQGYTF
CDR3nt: TGCGCCAGCAGCTTGGTCTATGCAGGAGGGTCCCAGGGCTACACCTTC
j_gene: TRBJ1-2
abundance: -
d_gene: -
v_gene: TRBV5-1

CDR3aa: CAWEGQGFYNEQFF
CDR3nt: TGTGCCTGGGAGGGACAGGGATTCTACAATGAGCAGTTCTTC
j_gene: TRBJ2-1
abundance: -
d_gene: TRBD1
v_gene: TRBV30

CDR3aa: CASTELGAGHEQYF
CDR3nt: TGTGCCAGCACCGAACTGGGGGCTGGCCACGAGCAGTACTTC
j_gene: TRBJ2-7
abundance: once
d_gene: -
v_gene: TRBV6-1

CDR3aa: CASTHYSQETQYF
CDR3nt: TGTGCCAGCACCCATTATAGCCAAGAGACCCAGTACTTC
j_gene: TRBJ2-5
abundance: -
d_gene: -
v_gene: TRBV7-2